This T cell receptor beta chain was identified in a study of cytomegalovirus exposure and HLA in healthy donors. General study points: Associated with cytomegalovirus, according to the listing, were 150 to 200 TCR beta chains.

About this clone itself: What it recognizes is unknown.

The CDR3 length is 17 residues. V gave up 0 bases and J gave up 1 base; unmatched junction bases: 4. Germline CDR1 is MGHRA and CDR2 is YSYEKL. TCRdb's table, derived via immunoSEQ multiplex PCR, lists solely in-frame clones and lacks some. This sample yields about 330,000 clones, of which about nine tenths are seen a single time; 0.84% belongs to the top ten. This receptor was taken from a woman aged 18 to 35 in good health and CMV-seronegative. The chain joins TRBV4-1 to TRBJ2-5, with TRBD2 matching 11 bases. Sequences were obtained from PBMCs. In DNA form, the CDR3 reads TGCGCCAGCAGCCAAGATAAGGGGACTAGCGGCCAAGAGACCCAGTACTTC. It encodes CASSQDKGTSGQETQYF.